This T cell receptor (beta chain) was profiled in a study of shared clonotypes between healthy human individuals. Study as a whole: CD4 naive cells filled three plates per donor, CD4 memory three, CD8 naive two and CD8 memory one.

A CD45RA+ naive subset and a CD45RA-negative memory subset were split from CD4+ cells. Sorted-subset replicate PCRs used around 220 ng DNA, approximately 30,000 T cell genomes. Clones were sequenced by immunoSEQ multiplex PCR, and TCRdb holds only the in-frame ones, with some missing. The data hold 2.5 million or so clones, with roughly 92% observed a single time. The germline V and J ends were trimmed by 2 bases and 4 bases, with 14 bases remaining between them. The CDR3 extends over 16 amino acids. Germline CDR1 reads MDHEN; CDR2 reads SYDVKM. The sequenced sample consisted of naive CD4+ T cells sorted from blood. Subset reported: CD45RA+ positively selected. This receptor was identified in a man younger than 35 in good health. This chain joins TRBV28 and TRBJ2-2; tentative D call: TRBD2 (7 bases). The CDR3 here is CASSLGGAPFTGELFF. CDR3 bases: TGTGCCAGCAGTTTAGGGGGGGCCCCTTTCACCGGGGAGCTGTTTTTT.